The 2 T cell receptor beta chains below were found in one sample sequenced in a study of post-analysis software for immune sequencing data. General observations from the study: Five or six TRBV segments, TRBV5-6, TRBV5-1 and TRBV20-1 among them, were found more frequent in patients than controls.

Antigens of these TCRs are unknown. Every TCR beta cDNA library bore unique molecular identifiers. TCRdb called the PCR reads again in MiXCR, with one record for every CDR3 protein. The sample lists about 540,000 distinct CDR3 sequences; roughly 34% were seen once. Input material: blood. These receptors were taken from a girl aged 2-17 years with multiple sclerosis.

This chain joins TRBV10-3 and TRBJ2-5; 9 bases agree with TRBD2. The CDR3 is 14 residues long. Germline trimming cut 4 bases from V and 1 base from J; bases unmatched to any gene: 1. The germline CDR1 and CDR2 sequences are ENHRY and SYGVKD. This chain's CDR3 is CAISATSGQETQYF. The CDR3 region has the DNA TGTGCCATCAGTGCGACTAGCGGCCAAGAGACCCAGTACTTC.

The CDR3 DNA reads TGTGCCACCAGCCGAGGAAGACAGGGGAGTTTCTACGAGCAGTACTTC. It specifies CATSRGRQGSFYEQYF. The chain recombines TRBV15 with TRBJ2-7; 8 positions agree with TRBD1. CDR1 LNHNV and CDR2 YYDKDF come from the germline V gene (reference sequence). Trimming at V came to 5 bases and at J to 3 bases, leaving 12 bases not matched to a gene. This CDR3 is 16 amino acids long.